This entry lists 21 T cell receptor beta chains sequenced from one sample in a study of CD4 T cell repertoires in COVID-19. Sequencing used immunoSEQ multiplex PCR; TCRdb keeps in-frame clones, though not all of them. The sample lists about 75,000 clones, 83% occurring once. The sequences come from CD4+ T cells from peripheral blood, collected after recovery from COVID-19. These receptor sequences come from a human donor who had COVID-19.

The chain uses TRBV27 and TRBJ2-7; the D call may be TRBD1 or TRBD2 (6 bases each). CDR3 size: 13 residues. The germline CDR1 and CDR2 sequences are MNHEY and SMNVEV (reference sequence). The germline V and J ends were trimmed by 5 bases and 1 base, with 9 bases remaining between them. The DNA for the CDR3 is TGTGCCAGCAGTCCGGGGGCATCCTACGAGCAGTACTTC. It encodes CASSPGASYEQYF.

This clone was counted between two and nine times. The CDR3 DNA reads as TGCGCCAGCAGCTTCGTGGGGAATGAAGCTTTCTTT. Translation: CASSFVGNEAFF. This chain uses TRBV5-1 with TRBJ1-1, with unresolved D. The CDR3 sequence is 12 residues long. The germline V gene encodes CDR1 SGHRS and CDR2 YFSETQ. The V gene lost 2 bases and the J gene lost 7 bases, with 9 bases spanning the gap.

The chain uses TRBV29-1 and TRBJ1-2, with D possibly matching TRBD1 (5 bases). V lost 8 bases to trimming and J lost 6 bases, with 16 bases between them. The germline V gene has CDR1 SQVTM and CDR2 ANQGSEA. This CDR3 comprises 12 residues. In DNA, the CDR3 is TGCAGCTCTGTGGCAGGGAACAATGGCTACACCTTC. Amino acids: CSSVAGNNGYTF.

The genes are TRBV28 and TRBJ2-1; 7 bases agree with TRBD2. From germline, CDR1 is MDHEN and CDR2 SYDVKM. V shed 6 bases and J 1 base; nucleotides not matched to a gene: 3. The CDR3 totals 14 residues. The CDR3 DNA reads TGTGCCAGCAGGGTGGGGGGGTCCTACAATGAGCAGTTCTTC. Translation: CASRVGGSYNEQFF.

The J gene is TRBJ1-2, the V gene TRBV6-5; 7 nucleotides match TRBD1. V dropped 5 bases and J dropped 3; count of bases not matched to a gene: 3. The germline V gene has CDR1 MNHEY and CDR2 SVGAGI. The CDR3 totals 13 residues. The CDR3 loop reads CASSHQGDYGYTF. CDR3 bases: TGTGCCAGCAGTCATCAGGGGGACTATGGCTACACCTTC.

The CDR3 loop is CSAQGMRDQPQHF. The CDR3 region has the DNA TGCAGTGCTCAGGGCATGAGGGATCAGCCCCAGCATTTT. V gene TRBV29-1 combines with J gene TRBJ1-5; the D gene is possibly TRBD1 (5 bases). Per the germline V gene, CDR1 is SQVTM and CDR2 is ANQGSEA. This CDR3 is 13 amino acids long. Full variable domain (missing parts from reference TRBV29-1 and TRBJ1-5): SAVISQKPSRDICQRGTSLTIQCQVDSQVTMMFWYRQQPGQSLTLIATANQGSEATYESGFVIDKFPISRPNLTFSTLTVSNMSPEDSSIYLCSAQGMRDQPQHFGDGTRLSIL.

The genes are TRBV19 and TRBJ1-1; the match to TRBD1 covers 8 bases. Unmatched junction bases numbered 5, after V lost 1 base and J lost 1 base. This CDR3 comprises 16 residues. Germline V gene sequence: CDR1 LNHDA, CDR2 SQIVND (reference sequence). The CDR3 spells CASSIGRGQANTEAFF. As DNA, the CDR3 is TGTGCCAGTAGTATAGGCAGGGGGCAGGCGAACACTGAAGCTTTCTTT.

In its sample, this clone was seen a few times. V is TRBV11-2 and J is TRBJ2-1, with 7 bases matching TRBD1. J was trimmed by 9 bases and V by 4 bases; bases with no gene match: 9. The V gene's germline CDR1 is SGHAT and CDR2 FQNNGV. The CDR3 runs to 14 residues. CDR3 sequence: CASSSDRLGPEQFF. The DNA for the CDR3 is TGTGCCAGCAGCTCGGACAGGTTAGGGCCTGAGCAGTTCTTC. Drawing the rest from reference TRBV11-2 and TRBJ2-1, the complete variable domain is EAGVAQSPRYKIIEKRQSVAFWCNPISGHATLYWYQQILGQGPKLLIQFQNNGVVDDSQLPKDRFSAERLKGVDSTLKIQPAKLEDSAVYLCASSSDRLGPEQFFGPGTRLTVL.

The rearrangement links TRBV7-6 to TRBJ2-2; a weak D match, TRBD2 (6 bases). Looked up from germline, CDR1 is SGHVS and CDR2 is FNYEAQ. The germline V and J ends were trimmed by 5 bases and 0 bases, with 13 bases remaining between them. There are 16 residues in the CDR3. The CDR3 DNA follows: TGTGCCAGCAGCCTTATGGGAGGCGCGAACACCGGGGAGCTGTTTTTT. Its protein product is CASSLMGGANTGELFF.

The V call is TRBV5-1, the J call TRBJ1-6; D is unresolved. This CDR3 region has 15 residues. The V gene lost 1 base and the J gene lost 7 bases, with 12 bases spanning the gap. Germline V lookup: CDR1 SGHRS, CDR2 YFSETQ. CDR3 DNA sequence: TGCGCCAGCAGCTTGAATAGGGCGGACAATTCACCCCTCCACTTT. This encodes CASSLNRADNSPLHF.

This clone was recorded at least ten times. This sequence joins TRBV4-1 and TRBJ2-4; TRBD2 matches 14 bases. Germline V gene sequence: CDR1 MGHRA, CDR2 YSYEKL. V lost 4 bases to trimming and J lost 3 bases; unmatched junction nucleotides: 8. The CDR3 extends over 18 amino acids. For the CDR3, the DNA is TGCGCCAGCAGCCCGGGACTAGCGGGAGTCGTCGGCAAAAACATTCAGTACTTC. Its translation: CASSPGLAGVVGKNIQYF.

This chain connects TRBV2 to TRBJ1-1; perhaps TRBD1 as D (6 bases). This CDR3 has 14 residues. CDR1 and CDR2 from the germline V gene are SNHLY and FYNNEI. V was pared by 5 bases and J by 5 bases, with 15 bases between. CDR3: CASSTQGFRTEAFF. DNA of the CDR3: TGTGCCAGCAGTACCCAGGGGTTCAGAACTGAAGCTTTCTTT.

The chain links TRBV2 to TRBJ1-1; 7 nucleotides line up with TRBD1. Germline trimming cut 3 bases from V and 6 bases from J; bases unmatched to any gene: 16. CDR3 length: 17 residues. In germline, CDR1 is SNHLY, CDR2 FYNNEI. CDR3 in amino acids: CASSDILMVDRAAEAFF. DNA for the CDR3: TGTGCCAGCAGTGATATTCTTATGGTCGACAGGGCGGCTGAAGCTTTCTTT.

The gene calls are TRBV24-1 and TRBJ2-1; 8 nucleotides align to TRBD2. The CDR3 covers 15 residues. Per germline, CDR1 KGHDR and CDR2 SFDVKD. After removal of 4 bases from V and 4 bases from J, the junction contained 5 bases not matched to a gene. CDR3 nucleotides: TGTGCCACCAGTGAGACTGGCGGGGGGTACAATGAGCAGTTCTTC. Its translation is CATSETGGGYNEQFF.

The chain has TRBV15 and TRBJ2-6; D gene uncertain. V was shortened by 11 bases and J by 0 bases, with 11 bases between the two germline ends. Per the germline V gene, CDR1 is LNHNV and CDR2 is YYDKDF (reference sequence). CDR3 length: 14 amino acids. CDR3 residues: CASKDLSGANVLTF. CDR3 DNA sequence: TGTGCCTCGAAGGACCTCTCTGGGGCCAACGTCCTGACTTTC.

The rearrangement uses TRBV2 and TRBJ1-1; possibly TRBD1 for D (5 bases). This CDR3 spans 13 amino acids. Germline lookup yields CDR1 SNHLY and CDR2 FYNNEI. V lost 6 bases and J 0 bases, leaving 8 bases between the germline ends. The CDR3 DNA is TGTGCCAGCAGGACAGTTATGAACACTGAAGCTTTCTTT. It codes for CASRTVMNTEAFF.

J is TRBJ2-3 and V is TRBV2, with 12 bases fitting TRBD2. Trimming at V came to 5 bases and at J to 1 base, leaving 10 bases not matched to a gene. Germline V lookup: CDR1 SNHLY, CDR2 FYNNEI. The CDR3 totals 18 residues. The CDR3 DNA is TGTGCCAGCAGTCTGCGACTAGCGGGGGCCTCTGGCACAGATACGCAGTATTTT. Translating it yields CASSLRLAGASGTDTQYF. Full variable domain (remainder filled in from reference TRBV2 and TRBJ2-3): EPEVTQTPSHQVTQMGQEVILRCVPISNHLYFYWYRQILGQKVEFLVSFYNNEISEKSEIFDDQFSVERPDGSNFTLKIRSTKLEDSAMYFCASSLRLAGASGTDTQYFGPGTRLTVL.

Only a few counts were recorded for this clone. The chain recombines TRBV9 with TRBJ2-1; weak D call: TRBD1 (6 bases). V was clipped by 4 bases and J by 2 bases, with 16 bases between them. CDR3 size: 16 residues. The germline V gene encodes CDR1 SGDLS and CDR2 YYNGEE. CDR3 coding DNA: TGTGCCAGCAGCCTCACAGGGTTTAGGGCCTACAATGAGCAGTTCTTC. Translating gives CASSLTGFRAYNEQFF.

This sequence joins TRBV15 and TRBJ2-3, with 7 bases lining up with TRBD1. CDR3 size: 16 residues. J gave up 1 base and V 3 bases, and 7 bases lay outside the gene matches. Per the germline V gene, CDR1 is LNHNV and CDR2 is YYDKDF (reference sequence). The CDR3 sequence: CATSRGRQGGTDTQYF. The CDR3 DNA sequence: TGTGCCACCAGCAGGGGTAGACAGGGTGGCACAGATACGCAGTATTTT.

This clone was recorded a few times. This rearrangement joins TRBV2 to TRBJ1-2, with D perhaps matching TRBD1 (6 bases). The germline CDR1 and CDR2 sequences are SNHLY and FYNNEI. The CDR3 consists of 13 residues. Trimming cost V 5 bases and J 7 bases, with 14 bases left between them. The CDR3 spells CASSKGDTPGYTF. The CDR3 DNA reads as TGTGCCAGCAGTAAAGGGGACACCCCTGGCTACACCTTC.

V gene TRBV27 combines with J gene TRBJ2-6; TRBD1 agrees at 9 bases. There are 16 residues in the CDR3. The germline V gene has CDR1 MNHEY and CDR2 SMNVEV (reference sequence). The ends lost 9 bases at V and 3 bases at J; junction bases unmatched: 9. The CDR3: CARRGQGHGGANVLTF. The DNA for the CDR3 is TGTGCCAGACGGGGACAGGGCCATGGTGGGGCCAACGTCCTGACTTTC.